The clone carrying this TCR beta chain was recorded at least ten times. The antigen is not known. The germline gives CDR1 SEHNR, CDR2 FQNEAQ (reference sequence). V lost 4 bases to trimming and J lost 6 bases, with 21 bases between them. CDR3 size: 16 residues. TCRdb fed the RACE reads into MiXCR, producing one record per CDR3 protein. The table shows 350,000 to 400,000 distinct CDR3 sequences, with around 6% occurring only once. As for time point: patch test 2, 6 weeks after DPC sensitization. Treatment denoted: therapeutic diphenylcyclopropenone sensitization with weekly scalp DPC. This specimen belongs to a study of human T cells and chemical hapten exposure. Study-level results: With patch test score, the counts of PT1 expanded TCRs showed a positive correlation.

V gene TRBV7-9 combines with J gene TRBJ1-2, with D hard to call. The TCR was taken from a woman between 18 and 29 years old with alopecia areata. Some clones in this sample may be carry-over from other donors' samples. The starting material was whole blood, obtained in connection with sensitization to the hapten diphenylcyclopropenone (DPC). The CDR3 spells CASSSLGPSVPDGYTF. DNA for the CDR3: TGTGCCAGCAGCTCCCTCGGCCCTTCCGTTCCTGATGGCTACACCTTC.